Presented here are 8 T cell receptor beta chains from one specimen sequenced in a study of identical twins. TCRdb redid the calling of the 5' RACE reads with MiXCR, one entry per CDR3 protein. The table shows roughly 350,000 distinct CDR3 sequences, with approximately 8.7% occurring only once. Sequenced sample: naive T cells sorted from blood. The receptors shown here come from a woman in her fifties or sixties in good health.

This clonotype was seen more than once but under ten times. The chain links TRBV6-5 to TRBJ2-7; 7 bases line up with TRBD1. V trimming: 6 bases; J trimming: 2 bases; junction bases outside the gene matches: 10. The CDR3 has 15 amino acids. Germline V CDR1 and CDR2: MNHEY, SVGAGI. CDR3 in DNA: TGTGCCAGCAGCTCACCCGGACAGGTAACCTACGAGCAGTACTTC. This sequence encodes CASSSPGQVTYEQYF.

This clonotype came up many times. V is TRBV20-1 and J is TRBJ1-3, with D perhaps matching TRBD1 (5 bases). V lost 6 bases and J lost 1, with 16 bases in between. The CDR3 has 15 amino acids. Germline loops: CDR1 DFQATT, CDR2 SNEGSKA (reference sequence). The CDR3 spells CSAPRAGRSGNTIYF. CDR3 sequence (DNA): TGCAGTGCCCCTCGGGCAGGGAGATCTGGAAACACCATATATTTT.

The CDR3 DNA reads as TGCAGCACTTACAGGGCGCCGGATGGCTACACCTTC. Translating gives CSTYRAPDGYTF. The chain employs TRBV29-1 and TRBJ1-2, with TRBD1 as a possible D gene (6 bases). This CDR3 has 12 residues. Per the germline V gene, CDR1 is SQVTM and CDR2 is ANQGSEA. V lost 8 bases and J 6 bases, leaving 16 bases between the germline ends. Based on the CDR3 plus reference TRBV29-1 and TRBJ1-2, the full variable domain is SAVISQKPSRDICQRGTSLTIQCQVDSQVTMMFWYRQQPGQSLTLIATANQGSEATYESGFVIDKFPISRPNLTFSTLTVSNMSPEDSSIYLCSTYRAPDGYTFGSGTRLTVV.

V and J are TRBV11-3 and TRBJ2-4; 13 bases fit TRBD2. CDR1 SGHNT and CDR2 YENEEA come from the germline V gene. The CDR3 extends over 16 amino acids. V was pared by 4 bases and J by 8 bases, with 8 bases of the junction left unmatched. This CDR3 reads CASSYRTSGRGDIQYF. CDR3 nucleotides: TGTGCCAGCAGCTACCGGACTAGCGGGAGAGGGGACATTCAGTACTTC.

This clonotype was seen only a few times. The chain joins TRBV4-1 to TRBJ2-1; tentatively, D is TRBD2 (6 bases). CDR3 length equals 15 residues. Germline assignment: CDR1 MGHRA and CDR2 YSYEKL. Trimming left V 1 base short and J 7 bases short, with 14 bases between. Here the CDR3 reads CASSQAELAQNEQFF. The CDR3 nucleotides read TGCGCCAGCAGCCAAGCTGAACTAGCACAGAATGAGCAGTTCTTC.

This clonotype was counted only a few times. The V and J genes are TRBV20-1 and TRBJ2-1, with 12 positions matching TRBD2. After removal of 3 bases from V and 6 bases from J, the junction contained 6 bases not matched to a gene. Looked up from germline, CDR1 is DFQATT and CDR2 is SNEGSKA (reference sequence). This CDR3 spans 15 amino acids. The CDR3 reads CSASLLAGGLNEQFF. The DNA for the CDR3 is TGCAGTGCTAGTTTACTAGCGGGAGGACTCAATGAGCAGTTCTTC.

The chain couples TRBV24-1 to TRBJ2-5, with 11 bases aligning to TRBD1. V gave up 0 bases and J gave up 3 bases; unmatched junction bases: 2. In germline, CDR1 is KGHDR, CDR2 SFDVKD. CDR3 size: 16 residues. CDR3 residues: CATSDLRDRGEETQYF. As DNA, the CDR3 is TGTGCCACCAGTGATTTGCGGGACAGGGGGGAAGAGACCCAGTACTTC.

The table lists this clonotype with many counts. The genes are TRBV4-1 and TRBJ1-1; 8 nucleotides align to TRBD1. Germline assignment: CDR1 MGHRA and CDR2 YSYEKL. Unmatched junction bases numbered 2, after V lost 10 bases and J lost 4 bases. This CDR3 is built from 11 residues. The CDR3 sequence: CATGTGTEAFF. The CDR3 nucleotides are TGCGCCACAGGGACAGGCACTGAAGCTTTCTTT.